Below, one T cell receptor beta chain is given with its context. TCRdb keeps only in-frame clones here, not all; method: immunoSEQ multiplex PCR. The data contain approximately 50,000 clones, approximately 94% of them singletons. The entry originates in a study of T cell changes during pregnancy in multiple sclerosis. The sequencing here drew on CD4+ T cells from peripheral blood mononuclear cells, taken in the third trimester of pregnancy. The receptor was derived from a female donor with multiple sclerosis, enrolled in a pregnancy study.

CDR3 amino acids: CASSLQTSGVDTQYF. The CDR3 coding sequence is TGCGCCAGCAGTTTACAAACTAGCGGGGTAGATACGCAGTATTTT. V is TRBV10-2 and J is TRBJ2-3; 10 bases fit TRBD2. The CDR3 runs to 15 residues. The J segment lost 5 bases and the V segment lost 5 bases, leaving 7 bases of the junction unmatched. CDR1 and CDR2 from the germline V gene are WSHSY and SAAADI.